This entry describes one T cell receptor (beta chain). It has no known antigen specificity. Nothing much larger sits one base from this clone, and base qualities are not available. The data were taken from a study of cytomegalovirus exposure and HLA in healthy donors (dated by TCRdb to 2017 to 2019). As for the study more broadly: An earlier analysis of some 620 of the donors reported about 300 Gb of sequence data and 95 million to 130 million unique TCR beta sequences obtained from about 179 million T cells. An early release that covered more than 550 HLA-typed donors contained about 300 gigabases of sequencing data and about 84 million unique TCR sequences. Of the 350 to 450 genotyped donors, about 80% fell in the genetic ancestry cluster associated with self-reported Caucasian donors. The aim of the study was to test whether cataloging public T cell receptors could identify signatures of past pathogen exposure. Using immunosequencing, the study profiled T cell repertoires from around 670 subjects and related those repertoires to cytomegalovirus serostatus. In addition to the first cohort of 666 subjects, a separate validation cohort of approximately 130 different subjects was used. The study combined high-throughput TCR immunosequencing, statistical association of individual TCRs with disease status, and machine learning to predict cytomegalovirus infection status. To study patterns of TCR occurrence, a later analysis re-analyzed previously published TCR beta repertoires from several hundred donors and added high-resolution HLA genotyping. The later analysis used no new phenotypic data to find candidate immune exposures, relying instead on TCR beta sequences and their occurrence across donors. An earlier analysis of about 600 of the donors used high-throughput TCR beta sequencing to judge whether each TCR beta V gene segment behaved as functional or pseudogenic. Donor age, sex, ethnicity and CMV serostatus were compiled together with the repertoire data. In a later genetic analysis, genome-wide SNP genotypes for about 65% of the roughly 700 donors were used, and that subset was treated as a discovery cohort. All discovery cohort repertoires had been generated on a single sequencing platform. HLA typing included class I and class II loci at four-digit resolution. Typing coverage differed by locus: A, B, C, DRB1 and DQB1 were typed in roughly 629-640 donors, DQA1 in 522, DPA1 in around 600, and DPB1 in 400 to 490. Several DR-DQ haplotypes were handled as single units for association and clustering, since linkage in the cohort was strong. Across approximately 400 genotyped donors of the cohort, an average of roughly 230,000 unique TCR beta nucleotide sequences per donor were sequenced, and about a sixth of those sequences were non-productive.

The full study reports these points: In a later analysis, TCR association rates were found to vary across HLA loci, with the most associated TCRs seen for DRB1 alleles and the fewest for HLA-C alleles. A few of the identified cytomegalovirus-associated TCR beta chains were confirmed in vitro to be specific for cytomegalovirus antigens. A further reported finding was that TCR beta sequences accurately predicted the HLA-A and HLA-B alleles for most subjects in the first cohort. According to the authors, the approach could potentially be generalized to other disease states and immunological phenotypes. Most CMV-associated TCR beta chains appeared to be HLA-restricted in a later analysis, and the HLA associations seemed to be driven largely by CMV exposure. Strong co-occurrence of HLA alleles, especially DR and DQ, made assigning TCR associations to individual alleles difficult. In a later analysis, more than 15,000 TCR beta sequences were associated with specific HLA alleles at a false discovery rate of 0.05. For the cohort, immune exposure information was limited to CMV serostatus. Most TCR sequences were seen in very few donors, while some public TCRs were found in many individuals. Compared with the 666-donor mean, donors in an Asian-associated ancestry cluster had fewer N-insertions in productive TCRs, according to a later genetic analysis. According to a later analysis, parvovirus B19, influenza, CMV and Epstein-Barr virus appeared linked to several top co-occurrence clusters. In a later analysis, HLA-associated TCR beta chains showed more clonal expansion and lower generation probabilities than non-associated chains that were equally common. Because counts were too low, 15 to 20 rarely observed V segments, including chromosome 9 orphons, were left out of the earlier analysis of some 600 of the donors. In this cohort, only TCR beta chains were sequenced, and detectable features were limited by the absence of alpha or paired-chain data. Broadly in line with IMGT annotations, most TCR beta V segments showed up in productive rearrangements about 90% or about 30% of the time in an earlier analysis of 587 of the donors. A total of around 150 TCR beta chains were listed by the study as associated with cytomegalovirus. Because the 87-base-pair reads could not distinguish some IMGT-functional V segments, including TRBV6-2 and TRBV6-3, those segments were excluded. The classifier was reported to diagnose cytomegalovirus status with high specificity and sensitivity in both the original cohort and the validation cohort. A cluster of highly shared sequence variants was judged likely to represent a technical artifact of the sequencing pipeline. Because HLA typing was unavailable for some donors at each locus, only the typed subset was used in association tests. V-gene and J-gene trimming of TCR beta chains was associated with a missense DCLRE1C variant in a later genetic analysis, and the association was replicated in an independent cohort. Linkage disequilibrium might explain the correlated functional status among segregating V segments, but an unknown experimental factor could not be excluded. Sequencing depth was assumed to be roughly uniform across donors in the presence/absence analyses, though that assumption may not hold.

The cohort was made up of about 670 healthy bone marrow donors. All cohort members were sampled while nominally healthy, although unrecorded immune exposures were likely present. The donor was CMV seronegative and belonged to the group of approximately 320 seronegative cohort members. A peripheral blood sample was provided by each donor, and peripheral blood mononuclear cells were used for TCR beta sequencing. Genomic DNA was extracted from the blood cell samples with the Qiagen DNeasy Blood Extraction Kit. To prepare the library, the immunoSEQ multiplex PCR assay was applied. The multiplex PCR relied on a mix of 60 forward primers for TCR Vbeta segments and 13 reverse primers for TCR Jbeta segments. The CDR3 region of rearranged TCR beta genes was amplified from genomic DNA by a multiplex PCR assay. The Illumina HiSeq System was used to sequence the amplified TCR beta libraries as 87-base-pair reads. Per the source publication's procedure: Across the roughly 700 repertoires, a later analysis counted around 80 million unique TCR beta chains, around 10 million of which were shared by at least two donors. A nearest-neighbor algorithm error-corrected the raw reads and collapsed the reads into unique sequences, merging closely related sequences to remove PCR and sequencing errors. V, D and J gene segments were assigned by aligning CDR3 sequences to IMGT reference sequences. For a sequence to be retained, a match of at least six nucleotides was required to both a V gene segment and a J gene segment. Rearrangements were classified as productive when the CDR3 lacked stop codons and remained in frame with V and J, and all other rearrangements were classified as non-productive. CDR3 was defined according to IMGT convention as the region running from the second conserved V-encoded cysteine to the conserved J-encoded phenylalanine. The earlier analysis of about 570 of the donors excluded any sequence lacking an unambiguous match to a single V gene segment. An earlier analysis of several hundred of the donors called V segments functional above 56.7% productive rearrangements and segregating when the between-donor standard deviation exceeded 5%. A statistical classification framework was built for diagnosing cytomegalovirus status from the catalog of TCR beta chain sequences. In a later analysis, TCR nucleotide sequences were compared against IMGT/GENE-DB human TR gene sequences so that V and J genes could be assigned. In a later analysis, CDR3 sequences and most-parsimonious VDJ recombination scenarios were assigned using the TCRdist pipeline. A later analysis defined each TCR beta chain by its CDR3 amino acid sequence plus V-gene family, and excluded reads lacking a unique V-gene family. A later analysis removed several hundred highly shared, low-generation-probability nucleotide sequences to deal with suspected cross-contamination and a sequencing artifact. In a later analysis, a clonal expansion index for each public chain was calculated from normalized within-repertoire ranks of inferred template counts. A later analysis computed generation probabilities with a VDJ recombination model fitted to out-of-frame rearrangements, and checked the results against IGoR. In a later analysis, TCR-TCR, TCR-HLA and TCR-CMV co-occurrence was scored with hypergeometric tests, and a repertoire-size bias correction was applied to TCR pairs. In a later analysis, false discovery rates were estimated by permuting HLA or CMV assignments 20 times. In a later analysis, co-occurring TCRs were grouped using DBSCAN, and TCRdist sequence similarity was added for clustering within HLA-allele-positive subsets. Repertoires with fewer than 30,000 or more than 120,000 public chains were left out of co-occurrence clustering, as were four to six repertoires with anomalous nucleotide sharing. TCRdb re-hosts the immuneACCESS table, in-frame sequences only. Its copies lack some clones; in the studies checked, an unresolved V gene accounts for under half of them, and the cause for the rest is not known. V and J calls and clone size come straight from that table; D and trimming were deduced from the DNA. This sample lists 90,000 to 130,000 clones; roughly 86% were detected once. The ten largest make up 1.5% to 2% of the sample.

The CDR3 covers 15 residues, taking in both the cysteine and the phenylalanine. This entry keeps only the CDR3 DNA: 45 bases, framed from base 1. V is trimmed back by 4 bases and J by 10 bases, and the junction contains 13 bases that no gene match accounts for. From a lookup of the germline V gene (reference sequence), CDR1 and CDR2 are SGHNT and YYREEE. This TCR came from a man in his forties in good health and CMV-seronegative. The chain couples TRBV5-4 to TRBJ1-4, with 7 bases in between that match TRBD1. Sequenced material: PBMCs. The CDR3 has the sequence CASSTTGTVEGKLFF. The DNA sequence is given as TGTGCCAGCAGCACGACCGGGACAGTAGAGGGAAAACTGTTTTTT.